The T cell receptor beta chain under discussion was sequenced for a study of PD-L1 blockade in urothelial cancer (TCRdb year 2017). Background on the whole study: Therapy was started at some point between 2013 and 2015 for all patients, and atezolizumab 1,200 mg was administered intravenously every 3 weeks. Twenty-five of 29 patients were identified as males with urothelial cancer of bladder origin, and a prior smoking history was reported by 18 of 29 patients. An ECOG performance status of 0 or 1 was recorded for the patients, and 0 to 3 prior chemotherapy regimens had been received by the patients. Blood samples were analyzed at 3 weeks after treatment start (second dose) and at 6 weeks after treatment start. A median of about 150,000 T cells and 80,000 to 95,000 unique TCRs was obtained from blood samples, and a median clonality of roughly 0.074 was observed. The study was an exploratory multi-omic analysis of somatic, immune and clinical correlates of response to PD-L1 blockade with atezolizumab in urothelial cancer. Pretreatment tumor samples, along with matched peripheral blood serially collected before and after atezolizumab treatment, were subjected to TCR sequencing. Progression-free survival longer than 6 months counted as durable clinical benefit, and TCR features were additionally tested against both progression-free and overall survival. Whole exome sequencing and RNA sequencing of pretreatment tumors were performed alongside TCR sequencing in the same patients. Fewer than ten patients reached durable clinical benefit, while some 20 patients did not. Twenty-nine patients had pretreatment blood TCR-seq, some 25 had at least one posttreatment blood collection, and some 25 had tumor TCR-seq. Here is what the overall study found, with its caveats: Improved progression-free and overall survival was associated with having pretreatment peripheral blood TCR clonality below the median. Because of the small sample size (n ≈ 29) and the many exploratory analyses performed, the results are intended to be regarded as hypothesis-generating. Among patients with durable benefit, tumor-associated TCR clones showed greater expansion in peripheral blood 3 weeks after treatment started (n of about 20, p = 0.022).

Trimmed from V: 4 bases; trimmed from J: 4 bases; junction bases lacking a gene match: 4. CDR1 SGHVS and CDR2 FNYEAQ were looked up in the germline V gene. Taken from cysteine to phenylalanine, the CDR3 has 13 residues. CDR3 DNA only is kept here, 39 bases in frame from base 1. This clone was observed a single time. Its cognate antigen has yet to be identified. No much larger clone is present one base from it, and per-base qualities are unavailable. A total of 29 patients with locally advanced or metastatic urothelial carcinoma, treated at Memorial Sloan Kettering on a trial protocol, made up the cohort. Peripheral blood mononuclear cells were collected pretreatment and during treatment, at between 1 and 8 total time points per patient. The Qiagen DNeasy Blood extraction kit was used to purify genomic DNA from total PBMCs and from tumor samples. PBMCs were collected pretreatment and during treatment, and were isolated and stored as previously described.

Synthetic TCR analog templates were spiked into each PCR so that absolute template abundance could be estimated from read counts. TCRbeta CDR3 regions were amplified from genomic DNA with bias-controlled V and J gene primers using the immunoSEQ assay. Sequencing of rearranged TCRbeta segments was done at approximately 20X coverage. The study's processing was this. Clustering was used to correct sequencing errors, and CDR3s were annotated against IMGT so that V, D and J genes could be assigned. Only productive TCRbeta rearrangements were used in downstream analyses, excluding out-of-frame or stop-codon sequences. To compute clonality, Shannon entropy was normalized by the log of the number of unique productive sequences and then subtracted from one. Clones differing between time points or between blood and tumor were identified using Fisher's exact test with Benjamini-Hochberg correction, with an adjusted p below 0.01 applied as the threshold. As stored in TCRdb, this immuneACCESS dataset retains in-frame rearrangements with V and J assigned. A fraction of the clones does not appear; measured against another copy, unresolved V genes explain less than half of the discrepancy, and the remainder lacks a known reason. V and J calls plus clone size are reproduced from that table; the DNA served to infer D and trimming. Here the sample has 90,000 to 120,000 clones; roughly 84% occur a single time. Jointly, the top ten make up 2.4% of the sample.

The receptor comes from a man over 45 with urothelial cancer. The chain was built from TRBV7-6 and TRBJ2-7, with 7 bases aligning to TRBD1. The starting material was PBMCs, obtained around atezolizumab (anti-PD-L1) treatment. The bases read TGTGCCAGCAGCTCATACAGGGGATACGAGCAGTACTTC. This encodes CASSSYRGYEQYF. When the CDR3 is completed using the reference TRBV7-6 and TRBJ2-7 genes on either side, the full variable domain is GAGVSQSPRYKVTKRGQDVALRCDPISGHVSLYWYRQALGQGPEFLTYFNYEAQQDKSGLPNDRFSAERPEGSISTLTIQRTEQRDSAMYRCASSSYRGYEQYFGPGTRLTVT.